One and the same sample provided the 2 T cell receptor beta chains below, sequenced in a study of blood T cell repertoires in COVID-19. Assay used: immunoSEQ multiplex PCR; TCRdb lists only in-frame clones, some missing. The table shows about 68,000 clones, with 60% to 85% occurring only once. Sequencing input: peripheral blood. The receptors derive from a human donor in a cohort sampled during active COVID-19.

This chain joins TRBV6-2 or TRBV6-3 and TRBJ1-1; D possibly corresponds to TRBD1 (6 bases). V was clipped by 5 bases and J by 7 bases, with 11 bases between them. The CDR3 sequence is 12 residues long. Germline V gene sequence: CDR1 MNHEY, CDR2 SVGEGT. The CDR3 region is CASSIDRNEAFF. The CDR3 nucleotides read TGTGCCAGCAGTATAGACAGGAATGAAGCTTTCTTT.

This clone has just a few counts. CDR3 region: CASTVGPGQIGYEQYF. The CDR3, as DNA: TGTGCCAGCACCGTAGGCCCTGGACAGATCGGGTACGAGCAGTACTTC. J is TRBJ2-7 and V is TRBV11-2, with D maybe TRBD1 (6 bases). The CDR3 is 16 residues long. CDR1 is SGHAT, CDR2 FQNNGV, per germline. V was trimmed by 7 bases and J by 4 bases, leaving 23 bases between them.